This T cell receptor beta chain was documented in a study of response to subunit inactivated influenza vaccine. One entry per CDR3 protein, called by TCRdb with MiXCR from the RT-PCR reads. The sample lists approximately 700,000 distinct CDR3 sequences, around 13% occurring once. This clonotype came up a few times. Germline V gene data show CDR1 as DFQATT and CDR2 as SNEGSKA (reference sequence). The CDR3 consists of 16 residues. V was pared by 1 base and J by 6 bases, with 18 bases between. V is TRBV20-1 and J is TRBJ1-4; tentatively, D is TRBD1 (5 bases). This sequence originates from a man in his fifties or sixties who received an inactivated influenza vaccine. Sequencing was performed on PBMCs from blood, taken 14 days before vaccination. For the CDR3, the DNA is TGCAGTGCTAGAGGATCCGGGGGGGGGATCGATGAAAAACTGTTTTTT. It translates to CSARGSGGGIDEKLFF.